The 3 T cell receptor beta chains below all came from one sample that was sequenced in a study of cytomegalovirus exposure and HLA in healthy donors. PCR employed 60 Vbeta and 13 Jbeta primers. Method: immunoSEQ multiplex PCR; TCRdb's copy keeps in-frame clones and lacks some. The sample lists tens of thousands of clones; about 67% were seen once. Sample: PBMCs. The receptors were sampled from a young man in good health and CMV-seronegative.

The rearrangement joins TRBV5-1 to TRBJ1-2, with D unclear. V was cut by 3 bases and J by 8 bases, with 14 bases left in between. Germline V gives CDR1 SGHRS, CDR2 YFSETQ. The CDR3 is made up of 13 amino acids. The CDR3 region is CASSSLGDDGYTF. CDR3 nucleotides: TGCGCCAGCAGCTCGCTCGGGGATGACGGCTACACCTTC.

J is TRBJ2-6 and V is TRBV6-4, with D possibly TRBD1 on 8 matching bases. This CDR3 has 16 residues. The V and J ends lost 6 bases and 4 bases respectively, with 16 bases between them. Germline values: CDR1 MRHNA, CDR2 SNTAGT. The CDR3 loop is CASSPQGGMGANVLTF. For the CDR3, the DNA is TGTGCCAGCAGCCCACAGGGGGGGATGGGGGCCAACGTCCTGACTTTC.

The V and J genes are TRBV11-1 and TRBJ1-6, with D unresolved. Germline loops: CDR1 SGHAT, CDR2 FQDESV (reference sequence). The CDR3 runs 14 residues. The V end was cut by 5 bases, the J end by 6 bases, with 11 bases between. CDR3 bases: TGTGCCAGCAGCCCGGGTAAGGCTAATTCACCCCTCCACTTT. Protein: CASSPGKANSPLHF.